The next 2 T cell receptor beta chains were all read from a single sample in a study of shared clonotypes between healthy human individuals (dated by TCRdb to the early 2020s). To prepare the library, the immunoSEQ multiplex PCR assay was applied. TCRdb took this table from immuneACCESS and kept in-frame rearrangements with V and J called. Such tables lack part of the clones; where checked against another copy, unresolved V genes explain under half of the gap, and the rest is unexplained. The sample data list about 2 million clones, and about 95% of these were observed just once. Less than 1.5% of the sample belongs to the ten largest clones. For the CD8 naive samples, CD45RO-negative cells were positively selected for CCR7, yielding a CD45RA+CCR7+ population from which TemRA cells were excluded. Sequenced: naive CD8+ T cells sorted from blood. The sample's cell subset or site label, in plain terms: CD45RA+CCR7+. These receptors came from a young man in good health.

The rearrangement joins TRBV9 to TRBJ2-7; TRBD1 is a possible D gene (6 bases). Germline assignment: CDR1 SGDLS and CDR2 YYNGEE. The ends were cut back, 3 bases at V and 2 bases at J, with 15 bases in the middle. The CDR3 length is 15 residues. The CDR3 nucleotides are TGTGCCAGCAGCGCCCAGGGGCAGACTACCTACGAGCAGTACTTC. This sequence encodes CASSAQGQTTYEQYF.

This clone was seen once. CDR3 loop: CASSSYESNYGYTF. The CDR3 coding sequence is TGTGCCAGCAGCAGCTACGAGTCGAACTATGGCTACACCTTC. The chain recombines TRBV27 with TRBJ1-2; D remains unclear. Germline V lookup: CDR1 MNHEY, CDR2 SMNVEV (reference sequence). The CDR3 is 14 residues long. Trimming left V 6 bases short and J 2 bases short, with 13 bases between.